The entry that follows covers one T cell receptor beta chain sequence. Sequencing used immunoSEQ multiplex PCR; TCRdb keeps in-frame clones, though not all of them. The sample holds about 73,000 clones, 82% seen once. The data belong to a study of blood T cell repertoires in COVID-19. The wider study: The analysed material was cDNA or gDNA that came from T cells, B-cell-depleted T cells, or PBMCs.

From germline, CDR1 is SGHDN and CDR2 FVKESK. The length of the CDR3 is 12 residues. The V and J ends lost 5 bases and 7 bases, in that order; junction bases with no gene match: 5. Sequencing input: peripheral blood. This clonotype was sampled from a woman in her sixties or seventies with acute or convalescent COVID-19. The rearrangement joins TRBV14 to TRBJ2-7; TRBD2 agrees at 7 bases. CDR3 DNA: TGTGCCAGCAGCGTCTGGACTAGGGAGCAGTACTTC. Protein sequence: CASSVWTREQYF.